This TCR beta chain appears in the sequencing data of a study of blood T cell repertoires in COVID-19 (dated by TCRdb to 2018 to 2021). Broadly, across the study: Samples covering the acute and convalescent phases of COVID-19 were provided by collaborators in the United States, Italy and Spain. The material from the prospective study consisted of cDNA or gDNA derived from T cells, B-cell-depleted T cells, or PBMCs. Subjects who had been exposed to COVID-19, were actively infected with it, or had recovered from it provided the deeply sampled blood TCRbeta repertoires that made up the dataset. The repertoires were made available in a free public database intended to serve as a resource for research on the immune response to SARS-CoV-2. Samples came from the ongoing ImmuneRACE study (first 160 participants) plus 1,254 subjects from 6 global collaborators. Nearly every sample came with metadata listing a de-identified subject ID, COVID-19 status, age in years and sex. Where available, HLA class I and class II types were taken from metadata supplied by the sample provider and were not determined by assay-based typing. The paper's findings and limits, for the study overall: Clinical and demographic metadata were provided uncurated, with the amount varying by source and participant.

The CDR3 runs 17 amino acids, cysteine and phenylalanine included. The kept DNA is CDR3 alone, 51 bases in frame from the first base. Trimming takes 6 bases off V and 4 bases off J; junction bases not matched to a gene: 12. Reading the germline V gene (reference sequence) gives CDR1 MNHEY and CDR2 SMNVEV. Collaborating institutions collected whole blood in K2EDTA tubes following their own protocols. For TCRbeta analysis, collaborators shipped samples as frozen whole blood, isolated PBMCs, or DNA extracted from either of those sample types. In the case of this clone: What this receptor recognizes is not known. No much larger clonotype is one base removed from it; base qualities were not supplied.

TCRbeta CDR3 regions were amplified from genomic DNA using the immunoSEQ Assay, a bias-controlled multiplex PCR. The source study handled its data this way. The number of nucleated cells in each sample was estimated from the amplification of reference gene primers within the assay. Sequence reads were collapsed and filtered to measure the absolute abundance of every unique TCRbeta CDR3 rearrangement. For each sample, productive Simpson clonality was calculated as the square root of Simpson's diversity index across productive rearrangements. Imported from immuneACCESS, the table was reduced by TCRdb to in-frame sequences with V and J called. These copies leave out some clones; in studies compared against another copy, an unresolved V gene accounts for under half, and the cause of the remainder is not known. V and J calls and clone size are copied from that table; D and trimming were computed from the DNA. This sample is represented by around 70,000 clones; more than 90% of them were singletons. Of the sample, roughly 1.5% is held by the ten largest clones.

The rearranged chain carries TRBV27 and TRBJ2-7; TRBD2 fits 13 bases in the junction. Sequencing was carried out using peripheral blood. The TCR sequence derives from a man in his forties or fifties with acute or convalescent COVID-19. The CDR3 reads CASSPSRTSGSNYEQYF. Read as DNA, the sequence is TGTGCCAGCAGCCCCAGCCGGACTAGCGGGAGTAATTACGAGCAGTACTTC.